One T cell receptor (beta chain) is described in this entry. Its cognate antigen is unknown. It was 200 to 250 ng DNA, 33,000 or so T cell genomes, that sorted-subset replicate PCRs used. Data came from immunoSEQ multiplex PCR; TCRdb stores just in-frame clones and leaves some out. The repertoire holds around 580,000 clones, with 95% to 98% as singletons. This entry comes from a study of shared clonotypes between healthy human individuals. Overall study findings and caveats: Limited genetic and exposure-history diversity came from having few donors.

Germline-derived CDR1 and CDR2 are MGHDK and SYGVNS. With 7 bases clipped from V and 3 bases from J, the junction kept 12 bases outside the gene matches. The CDR3 has 17 residues. CD45RO negativity and positive selection for CCR7 defined naive CD8 cells, a population that excluded terminally differentiated effector memory CD45RA+ cells. This chain connects TRBV25-1 to TRBJ2-1; 10 bases align to TRBD2. The clonotype originates from a man aged 25 to 40 in good health. Sequenced sample: naive CD8+ T cells sorted from blood. The CDR3 DNA follows: TGTGCCAGCACCCCCGGACTAGCGGAACGATACTACAATGAGCAGTTCTTC. It codes for CASTPGLAERYYNEQFF. The full variable domain, in which reference TRBV25-1 and TRBJ2-1 provide the parts outside the CDR3, is EADIYQTPRYLVIGTGKKITLECSQTMGHDKMYWYQQDPGMELHLIHYSYGVNSTEKGDLSSESTVSRIRTEHFPLTLESARPSHTSQYLCASTPGLAERYYNEQFFGPGTRLTVL.